What follows is one TCR beta chain and its context. The antigen is not known. The source of the sample is a study of cytomegalovirus exposure and HLA in healthy donors. Study outcomes and limitations: Common viral pathogens were later found to be apparently linked to several of the most significant clusters. CMV antigen specificity of a few CMV-associated chains was confirmed in vitro.

The CDR3 contains 18 residues. After removal of 0 bases from V and 7 bases from J, the junction contained 14 bases not matched to a gene. The germline V gene has CDR1 SGHNT and CDR2 YYREEE (reference sequence). Healthy bone marrow donors made up the donors. PCR used 60 Vbeta primers and 13 Jbeta primers. Generated by immunoSEQ multiplex PCR, the TCRdb table keeps only in-frame clones and is missing some. The table lists some 150,000 clones, 80% of them singletons. This receptor was identified in a man aged 45-60 years in good health and CMV-seronegative. The sample taken for sequencing was PBMCs. The gene calls are TRBV5-4 and TRBJ2-2, with 8 bases fitting TRBD1. CDR3 in DNA: TGTGCCAGCAGCTTGGTTGGTTCGGCAGGGGGCTATCACGGGGAGCTGTTTTTT. Translating gives CASSLVGSAGGYHGELFF.